The 19 T cell receptor beta chains reported below all come from one sample, sequenced in a study of cytomegalovirus exposure and HLA in healthy donors (dated by TCRdb to about 2017). To prepare the library, the immunoSEQ multiplex PCR assay was applied. TCRdb limited this immuneACCESS table to in-frame rearrangements with V and J called. A share of clones is missing; checked studies link under half to unresolved V genes, and the rest is unexplained. The sample has 150,000 to 200,000 clones on record, 80% to 85% of them singletons. The ten largest clones add up to 2.8% of the sample. Sequencing input: PBMCs. These receptors all come from a young woman in good health and CMV-seropositive.

The chain is built from TRBV2 and TRBJ1-2, with TRBD1 matching over 8 bases. Germline trimming cut 6 bases from V and 8 bases from J; bases unmatched to any gene: 5. The CDR3 runs 12 residues. Germline CDR1 is SNHLY and CDR2 is FYNNEI. CDR3 in amino acids: CASRHQGAGYTF. CDR3 bases: TGTGCCAGCAGGCATCAGGGGGCGGGCTACACCTTC.

The V and J genes are TRBV4-2 and TRBJ2-7; TRBD2 is a possible D gene (6 bases). The CDR3 covers 12 residues. Trimming removed 4 bases from V and 7 bases from J, with 11 bases in between. Germline V gives CDR1 LGHNA, CDR2 YNFKEQ. Here the CDR3 DNA reads TGTGCCAGCAGCCCAGACGGGAGAGAGCAGTACTTC. As protein: CASSPDGREQYF.

This clone was seen a few times. This chain uses TRBV29-1 with TRBJ1-6; maybe TRBD1 (5 bases). V was pared by 8 bases and J by 10 bases, with 21 bases between. The CDR3 loop spans 14 amino acids. Germline CDR1 and CDR2: SQVTM and ANQGSEA. CDR3: CSLLLGTGGSPLHF. The CDR3 nucleotides are TGCAGCCTCCTCCTCGGGACCGGGGGGTCACCCCTCCACTTT.

The V gene is TRBV7-2, the J gene TRBJ2-5, with D perhaps matching TRBD1 (6 bases). The V and J ends lost 5 bases and 5 bases respectively, with 24 bases between them. The germline V gene encodes CDR1 SGHTA and CDR2 FQGNSA. The CDR3 covers 17 residues. CDR3 DNA: TGTGCCAGCAGCCCATTAGGGCCCAGGGGTGGGTTCGAGACCCAGTACTTC. Translated: CASSPLGPRGGFETQYF.

This chain uses TRBV6-1 with TRBJ1-5, with TRBD1 matching 11 bases. The J segment lost 0 bases and the V segment lost 4 bases, leaving 5 bases of the junction unmatched. Germline V CDR1 and CDR2: MNHNS, SASEGT. The CDR3 runs 17 residues. The CDR3 region is CASSAGTGGHSNQPQHF. CDR3 DNA sequence: TGTGCCAGCAGTGCCGGGACAGGGGGACATAGCAATCAGCCCCAGCATTTT.

Details on this clone: The same CDR3 can be traced to other DNA sequences in this sample. CDR3 in DNA: TGTGCCAGCAGCCCGGGGGATACGCAGTATTTT. It encodes CASSPGDTQYF. The chain combines TRBV5-6 with TRBJ2-3; a weak D match, TRBD2 (5 bases). Germline V CDR1 and CDR2: SGHDT, YYEEEE. The V gene lost 4 bases and the J gene lost 6 bases, with 6 bases spanning the gap. The CDR3 length is 11 residues.

V gene TRBV7-9 combines with J gene TRBJ2-2; no clear D. Germline lookup yields CDR1 SEHNR and CDR2 FQNEAQ (reference sequence). V dropped 5 bases and J dropped 4 bases, with 26 bases sitting between them. This CDR3 has 19 amino acids. The DNA of the CDR3 is TGTGCCAGCAGCCGATTTGGCCTTGTCCGCTTGGCTGTCACCGGGGAGCTGTTTTTT. Its translation is CASSRFGLVRLAVTGELFF.

This clone was seen only once. This chain connects TRBV15 to TRBJ2-1, with 7 bases matching TRBD1. The CDR3 is 14 residues long. The V segment lost 5 bases and the J segment 9 bases; nucleotides outside the gene matches: 10. Germline V gene data show CDR1 as LNHNV and CDR2 as YYDKDF (reference sequence). CDR3 DNA: TGTGCCACCAGCGACGTAGGGGGCTGGGGTGAGCAGTTCTTC. Translation: CATSDVGGWGEQFF. Full variable domain (outside the CDR3, taken from reference TRBV15 and TRBJ2-1): DAMVIQNPRYQVTQFGKPVTLSCSQTLNHNVMYWYQQKSSQAPKLLFHYYDKDFNNEADTPDNFQSRRPNTSFCFLDIRSPGLGDTAMYLCATSDVGGWGEQFFGPGTRLTVL.

This clone was seen once. The chain carries TRBV2 and TRBJ2-1; 9 bases are a match to TRBD2. Per germline, CDR1 SNHLY and CDR2 FYNNEI. With V trimmed by 6 bases and J by 3 bases, 6 bases remained unmatched. The CDR3 runs to 15 residues. CDR3 loop: CASRVSSGDYNEQFF. CDR3 bases: TGTGCCAGCAGGGTTTCTAGCGGGGACTACAATGAGCAGTTCTTC. Together with reference TRBV2 and TRBJ2-1, the CDR3 gives the full variable domain: EPEVTQTPSHQVTQMGQEVILRCVPISNHLYFYWYRQILGQKVEFLVSFYNNEISEKSEIFDDQFSVERPDGSNFTLKIRSTKLEDSAMYFCASRVSSGDYNEQFFGPGTRLTVL.

Details on this clone: Other DNA sequences in this specimen translate into the identical CDR3. The CDR3 DNA follows: TGCGCCAGCAGCCCGGGACTAGCGGGGACAGATACGCAGTATTTT. This translates into CASSPGLAGTDTQYF. The rearrangement links TRBV5-1 to TRBJ2-3; 13 bases are a match to TRBD2. J was trimmed by 3 bases and V by 4 bases; bases with no gene match: 2. This CDR3 contains 15 residues. Germline V gene data show CDR1 as SGHRS and CDR2 as YFSETQ. Full variable domain (outside the CDR3, taken from reference TRBV5-1 and TRBJ2-3): KAGVTQTPRYLIKTRGQQVTLSCSPISGHRSVSWYQQTPGQGLQFLFEYFSETQRNKGNFPGRFSGRQFSNSRSEMNVSTLELGDSALYLCASSPGLAGTDTQYFGPGTRLTVL.

This clone came up once. J is TRBJ2-1 and V is TRBV11-3; TRBD2 matches at 10 bases. V lost 1 base to trimming and J lost 5 bases; unmatched junction nucleotides: 2. This CDR3 is 15 amino acids long. Germline assignment: CDR1 SGHNT and CDR2 YENEEA. The CDR3 region has the DNA TGTGCCAGCAGCTTAGCTGGACTAGCGGACAATGAGCAGTTCTTC. Its protein product is CASSLAGLADNEQFF.

This clone was seen a single time. V usage is TRBV19 and J usage is TRBJ1-1, with 9 positions matching TRBD1. Trimming cost V 2 bases and J 3 bases; bases outside gene matches: 10. The CDR3 spans 17 residues. Germline assignment: CDR1 LNHDA and CDR2 SQIVND (reference sequence). In DNA form, the CDR3 reads TGTGCCAGTAGTATATCACAGGGGGCTAGGGGGCACACTGAAGCTTTCTTT. It translates to CASSISQGARGHTEAFF.

V gene TRBV6-6 combines with J gene TRBJ2-7, with 9 positions matching TRBD1. Germline-derived CDR1 and CDR2 are MNHNY and SVGAGI (reference sequence). V shed 5 bases, J shed 2 bases, and the junction held 4 bases outside the gene matches. The CDR3 sequence is 14 residues long. The CDR3 DNA sequence: TGTGCCAGCAGTACAACAGGGGGCCCCTACGAGCAGTACTTC. Translation: CASSTTGGPYEQYF.

The genes are TRBV5-5 and TRBJ2-1; 8 nucleotides line up with TRBD1. The length of the CDR3 is 18 residues. J lost 0 bases, V lost 1 base, and 9 bases had no gene match. The germline gives CDR1 SGHKS, CDR2 YYEKEE (reference sequence). DNA for the CDR3: TGTGCCAGCAGCTTGTTAGGAGTAGGACAGGGCTCCTACAATGAGCAGTTCTTC. This gives the protein CASSLLGVGQGSYNEQFF. Complete variable domain (other parts from reference TRBV5-5 and TRBJ2-1): DAGVTQSPTHLIKTRGQQVTLRCSPISGHKSVSWYQQVLGQGPQFIFQYYEKEERGRGNFPDRFSARQFPNYSSELNVNALLLGDSALYLCASSLLGVGQGSYNEQFFGPGTRLTVL.

This clone appeared once. The chain carries TRBV19 and TRBJ1-3; D is undetermined. The CDR3 covers 13 residues. V lost 5 bases to trimming and J lost 2 bases, with 7 bases between them. Germline V gene lookup returns CDR1 LNHDA and CDR2 SQIVND (reference sequence). This CDR3 reads CASSLRAGNTIYF. CDR3 nucleotides: TGTGCCAGTAGTCTCCGGGCTGGAAACACCATATATTTT.

The CDR3 protein is CASSVTQGSYEQYF. The CDR3 DNA reads TGTGCCAGCAGCGTGACACAGGGTTCCTACGAGCAGTACTTC. The gene calls are TRBV9 and TRBJ2-7; D may be TRBD1 (6 bases). CDR1 and CDR2 from the germline V gene are SGDLS and YYNGEE. The CDR3 sequence is 14 residues long. V shed 2 bases and J shed 1 base, with 10 bases lying between them.

V usage is TRBV11-2 and J usage is TRBJ2-7; D not certain. The CDR3 is 11 residues long. CDR1 is SGHAT, CDR2 FQNNGV, per germline. V shed 1 base and J shed 7 bases, with 5 bases lying between them. The CDR3 region has the DNA TGTGCCAGCAGCTTAGCGCGGGAGCAGTACTTC. This sequence encodes CASSLAREQYF.

V gene TRBV5-6 combines with J gene TRBJ1-1; D is unresolved. In germline, CDR1 is SGHDT, CDR2 YYEEEE. V was clipped by 0 bases and J by 3 bases, with 9 bases between them. This CDR3 has 14 residues. In DNA form, the CDR3 reads TGTGCCAGCAGCTTGGCTGGCAGGCACACTGAAGCTTTCTTT. It codes for CASSLAGRHTEAFF.

A few counts support this clone. The chain couples TRBV4-2 to TRBJ2-2; a possible D gene is TRBD1 (6 bases). This CDR3 has 15 amino acids. Trimming shortened V by 6 bases and J by 0 bases, and 11 bases separated the two germline ends. The germline gives CDR1 LGHNA, CDR2 YNFKEQ. The CDR3 spells CASSMTGTNTGELFF. The DNA for the CDR3 is TGTGCCAGCAGTATGACAGGCACGAACACCGGGGAGCTGTTTTTT.